This is a list of T cell receptor beta chains from one sample in a study of blood T cell repertoires in COVID-19. Only in-frame clones appear in the TCRdb table, and some are missing; sequencing was by immunoSEQ multiplex PCR. The data show fewer than 150,000 clones, over 80% seen once. The sequenced material came from PBMCs or T cells enriched from blood (not recorded which). All receptors come from a young man who had recovered from COVID-19. The CDR3 runs from the conserved cysteine through the conserved F or W. D genes are given only for firm matches. Size is stated for part of the rows, as once, few or many counts, or as a class when the clone is expanded.

j_gene: TRBJ2-2
d_gene: TRBD2
v_gene: TRBV11-3
abundance: .
CDR3nt: TGTGCCAGCAGCTTAGAAATTTGGCGGGGGGGAAACACCGGGGAGCTGTTTTTT
CDR3aa: CASSLEIWRGGNTGELFF

j_gene: TRBJ2-3
d_gene: TRBD2
v_gene: TRBV19
abundance: .
CDR3nt: TGTGCCAGTGGGGACTACACAGATACGCAGTATTTT
CDR3aa: CASGDYTDTQYF

j_gene: TRBJ2-2
d_gene: TRBD1
v_gene: TRBV29-1
abundance: once
CDR3nt: TGCAGCGTTTTACAGGGGGACACCGGGGAGCTGTTTTTT
CDR3aa: CSVLQGDTGELFF

j_gene: TRBJ2-1
d_gene: TRBD2
v_gene: TRBV7-6
abundance: .
CDR3nt: TGTGCCAGCGGACCGGGAGGGCCTTGGAATGAGCAGTTCTTC
CDR3aa: CASGPGGPWNEQFF

j_gene: TRBJ2-2
d_gene: .
v_gene: TRBV28
abundance: .
CDR3nt: TGTGCCAGCAGTTCCGGGGACGGGGAGCTGTTTTTT
CDR3aa: CASSSGDGELFF

j_gene: TRBJ2-7
d_gene: .
v_gene: TRBV20-1
abundance: .
CDR3nt: TGCAGTGCTAGTGGGACCGGAGGCTACGAGCAGTACTTC
CDR3aa: CSASGTGGYEQYF

j_gene: TRBJ2-5
d_gene: TRBD2
v_gene: TRBV24-1
abundance: .
CDR3nt: TGTGCCACCAGTGATTCTGCAGCTAGCGGGGTCCAAGAGACCCAGTACTTC
CDR3aa: CATSDSAASGVQETQYF

j_gene: TRBJ1-5
d_gene: TRBD1
v_gene: TRBV11-3
abundance: .
CDR3nt: TGTGCCAGCAGCCCTCCAGGGGGAAATCAGCCCCAGCATTTT
CDR3aa: CASSPPGGNQPQHF

j_gene: TRBJ1-5
d_gene: .
v_gene: TRBV6-1
abundance: .
CDR3nt: TGTGCCAGCAGTGAAGCTGAGAGTCAGCCCCAGCATTTT
CDR3aa: CASSEAESQPQHF

j_gene: TRBJ2-5
d_gene: TRBD2
v_gene: TRBV5-1
abundance: .
CDR3nt: TGCGCCAGCAGCTTGGTAGCGGGGGGCGAGGAGACCCAGTACTTC
CDR3aa: CASSLVAGGEETQYF

j_gene: TRBJ1-5
d_gene: .
v_gene: TRBV9
abundance: .
CDR3nt: TGTGCCAGCAGCCGAGACAGTCATAGCAATCAGCCCCAGCATTTT
CDR3aa: CASSRDSHSNQPQHF

j_gene: TRBJ2-3
d_gene: TRBD2
v_gene: TRBV19
abundance: .
CDR3nt: TGTGCCAGTAGTATAGATCGTTCGGGGGGAGCAGATACGCAGTATTTT
CDR3aa: CASSIDRSGGADTQYF

j_gene: TRBJ2-7
d_gene: .
v_gene: TRBV27
abundance: .
CDR3nt: TGTGCCAGCAGTGACTATCGATTTAGGTACTTC
CDR3aa: CASSDYRFRYF

j_gene: TRBJ2-1
d_gene: .
v_gene: TRBV3-1/TRBV3-2
abundance: .
CDR3nt: TGTGCCAGCAGCCAAGACCGTTCGGATGAGCAGTTCTTC
CDR3aa: CASSQDRSDEQFF

j_gene: TRBJ1-1
d_gene: .
v_gene: TRBV3-1/TRBV3-2
abundance: .
CDR3nt: TGTGCCAGCAGCCAACTAGAAGGGGGAACCACTGAAGCTTTCTTT
CDR3aa: CASSQLEGGTTEAFF

j_gene: TRBJ1-2
d_gene: TRBD1
v_gene: TRBV29-1
abundance: .
CDR3nt: TGCAGCGTTGAATCAGGGGGCTTTGGCTACACCTTC
CDR3aa: CSVESGGFGYTF

j_gene: TRBJ2-3
d_gene: TRBD1
v_gene: TRBV6-5
abundance: .
CDR3nt: TGTGCCAGCAGACCTACAGGGGCGGCAGATACGCAGTATTTT
CDR3aa: CASRPTGAADTQYF

j_gene: TRBJ2-2
d_gene: TRBD2
v_gene: TRBV7-3
abundance: .
CDR3nt: TGTGCCAGCAGCTCCCTCGGCGGACTAGCGGGAGGGGGGCTGTTTTTT
CDR3aa: CASSSLGGLAGGGLFF

j_gene: TRBJ2-1
d_gene: .
v_gene: TRBV9
abundance: .
CDR3nt: TGTGCCAGCAGCGCCCAACAGGGAAGACAAGGCAATGAGCAGTTCTTC
CDR3aa: CASSAQQGRQGNEQFF

j_gene: TRBJ1-2
d_gene: .
v_gene: TRBV6-1
abundance: .
CDR3nt: TGTGCCAGCAGTGAACCCTCCAGGTTTGAAGGCTACACCTTC
CDR3aa: CASSEPSRFEGYTF

j_gene: TRBJ1-1
d_gene: .
v_gene: TRBV3-1/TRBV3-2
abundance: .
CDR3nt: TGTGCCAGCAGCCAAGATCTTGTCTCGAGTTATAGGGGTAACACTGAAGCTTTCTTT
CDR3aa: CASSQDLVSSYRGNTEAFF

j_gene: TRBJ2-5
d_gene: TRBD1
v_gene: TRBV5-4
abundance: many
CDR3nt: TGTGCCAGCAGCTCTTCTGGGACAGGATTCCTCCAAGAGACCCAGTACTTC
CDR3aa: CASSSSGTGFLQETQYF

j_gene: TRBJ1-6
d_gene: TRBD1
v_gene: TRBV27
abundance: once
CDR3nt: TGTGCCAGCAGTATTCTCCCGGGACAGGGTCGTTCACCCCTCCACTTT
CDR3aa: CASSILPGQGRSPLHF

j_gene: TRBJ1-1
d_gene: TRBD1
v_gene: TRBV25-1
abundance: .
CDR3nt: TGTGCCAGCAGGGCCACAGGGGGCGCCGAAGCTTTCTTT
CDR3aa: CASRATGGAEAFF

j_gene: TRBJ2-2
d_gene: TRBD2
v_gene: TRBV6-2/TRBV6-3
abundance: .
CDR3nt: TGTGCCAGCAGTCGACTAGCGGGAGGGGCCACCGGGGAGCTGTTTTTT
CDR3aa: CASSRLAGGATGELFF

j_gene: TRBJ1-2
d_gene: TRBD1
v_gene: TRBV3-1/TRBV3-2
abundance: .
CDR3nt: TGTGCCAGCAGCCATCAAATACTCGGCCCAGGGACAGGGACCTCTGACTATGGCTACACCTTC
CDR3aa: CASSHQILGPGTGTSDYGYTF

j_gene: TRBJ1-1
d_gene: TRBD1
v_gene: TRBV5-1
abundance: .
CDR3nt: TGCGCCAGCAGCTTTACAGGGGACACTGAAGCTTTCTTT
CDR3aa: CASSFTGDTEAFF

j_gene: TRBJ2-3
d_gene: TRBD2
v_gene: TRBV5-1
abundance: .
CDR3nt: TGCGCCAGCAGCTTGCCGGGAGGGGTAGATACGCAGTATTTT
CDR3aa: CASSLPGGVDTQYF

j_gene: TRBJ1-1
d_gene: .
v_gene: TRBV5-1
abundance: .
CDR3nt: TGCGCCAGCAGCTTGGAGCCCGACAGCGAAGCTTTCTTT
CDR3aa: CASSLEPDSEAFF

j_gene: TRBJ1-1
d_gene: .
v_gene: TRBV27
abundance: .
CDR3nt: TGTGCCAGCAGTTCGCAGGGGACTGAAGCTTTCTTT
CDR3aa: CASSSQGTEAFF

j_gene: TRBJ2-7
d_gene: .
v_gene: TRBV5-5
abundance: .
CDR3nt: TGTGCCAGCAGCTTGGGGAGGGGGCAGGTCGAGCAGTACTTC
CDR3aa: CASSLGRGQVEQYF

j_gene: TRBJ2-3
d_gene: TRBD2
v_gene: TRBV11-2
abundance: .
CDR3nt: TGTGCCAGCGGACTAGCGGGAGTTGGTACAGATACGCAGTATTTT
CDR3aa: CASGLAGVGTDTQYF

j_gene: TRBJ1-2
d_gene: .
v_gene: TRBV10-3
abundance: few
CDR3nt: TGTGCCACCGAGGGTGGGGTCAGCGCTCAAGGCTACACCTTC
CDR3aa: CATEGGVSAQGYTF

j_gene: TRBJ2-2
d_gene: TRBD1
v_gene: TRBV5-5
abundance: .
CDR3nt: TGTGCCAGCAGCTGGGACAGGGTGAACACCGGGGAGCTGTTTTTT
CDR3aa: CASSWDRVNTGELFF

j_gene: TRBJ2-1
d_gene: TRBD1
v_gene: TRBV2
abundance: .
CDR3nt: TGTGCCACTTACAGGAGAGACAGGGTATACTACAATGAGCAGTTCTTC
CDR3aa: CATYRRDRVYYNEQFF

j_gene: TRBJ2-1
d_gene: .
v_gene: TRBV6-5
abundance: .
CDR3nt: TGTGCCAGCACCAACGGCCGGGATGAGCAGTTCTTC
CDR3aa: CASTNGRDEQFF

j_gene: TRBJ2-2
d_gene: TRBD1
v_gene: TRBV19
abundance: .
CDR3nt: TGTGCCAGTATAGGGACAGGGGTTAGTGAAACCGGGGAGCTGTTTTTT
CDR3aa: CASIGTGVSETGELFF

j_gene: TRBJ1-6
d_gene: .
v_gene: TRBV27
abundance: .
CDR3nt: TGTGCCAGCAGTTCCCTTGGGGGCGTATCACCCCTCCACTTT
CDR3aa: CASSSLGGVSPLHF

j_gene: TRBJ1-2
d_gene: .
v_gene: TRBV2
abundance: .
CDR3nt: TGTGCCAGCACCTCGGTGGGGGGGCAGCGCGGCTACACCTTC
CDR3aa: CASTSVGGQRGYTF

j_gene: TRBJ2-7
d_gene: TRBD1
v_gene: TRBV18
abundance: .
CDR3nt: TGTGCCAGCTCACCATTCGGACAGGGGGCCGGCGAGCAGTACTTC
CDR3aa: CASSPFGQGAGEQYF

j_gene: TRBJ1-2
d_gene: .
v_gene: TRBV4-1
abundance: .
CDR3nt: TGCGCCAGCAGCCAGTCACGAGAGCTTTCTACCCGCCATTTCACCTTC
CDR3aa: CASSQSRELSTRHFTF

j_gene: TRBJ2-7
d_gene: TRBD2
v_gene: TRBV6-5
abundance: .
CDR3nt: TGTGCCAGCAGGGCACTAGCGGGAGAAGACTACGAGCAGTACTTC
CDR3aa: CASRALAGEDYEQYF